The present T cell receptor (beta chain) was sequenced within a study of blood T cell repertoires in COVID-19. Clones were sequenced by immunoSEQ multiplex PCR, and TCRdb holds only the in-frame ones, with some missing. The data show approximately 400,000 clones, around nine tenths seen once. Germline CDR1 SGHVS, CDR2 FQNEAQ. This CDR3 spans 15 amino acids. Trimming cost V 5 bases and J 2 bases; bases outside gene matches: 7. Participant ages covered roughly 18 to 89 years across 24 US areas. Two consecutive negative NP/OP PCR tests, clearance, or resolved symptoms defined Cohort 3 recovery. This sequence joins TRBV7-8 and TRBJ2-3, with 7 bases identical to TRBD1. This clonotype originated in a woman between 18 and 29 years old who had recovered from COVID-19. The specimen sequenced was PBMCs or T cells enriched from blood (not recorded which). CDR3 coding DNA: TGTGCCAGCAGCCGCCAGGGGGTCCCCACAGATACGCAGTATTTT. It yields the protein CASSRQGVPTDTQYF.